This TCR beta chain is from a study of molecular identifiers for immune sequencing clone quantification. Using its own MiXCR run on the PCR reads, TCRdb lists one record per CDR3 protein. The sample holds tens of thousands of distinct CDR3 sequences, 15% to 20% seen once. This clonotype appeared a few times. Between the trimmed V and J ends, which lost 3 bases and 3 bases, there was a span of 10 bases. Per the germline V gene, CDR1 is KGHDR and CDR2 is SFDVKD. CDR3 length equals 15 residues. The sequenced sample was naive CD8+ T cells from blood, with Jurkat cell RNA spiked in. Subset: FACS-sorted CD8+CD4-CCR7+CD45RA+ naive T cells. The TCR originated in a human donor in good health. Some libraries in this study had Jurkat cell RNA spiked in. The chain links TRBV24-1 to TRBJ2-2, with D hard to call. The CDR3: CATSDRQTYTGELFF. For the CDR3, the DNA is TGTGCCACCAGTGATCGTCAGACTTACACCGGGGAGCTGTTTTTT.